These 31 T cell receptor beta chains originate from one sample sequenced in a study of T cells after yellow fever vaccination. TCRdb redid the calling of the 5' RACE reads with MiXCR, one entry per CDR3 protein. The data contain nearly 550,000 distinct CDR3 sequences, over 15% of them singletons. This specimen consisted of PBMCs, obtained 15 days after the yellow fever booster vaccination. All receptors derive from a young man who received the YFV17D yellow fever vaccine.

As to this clonotype: A single base separates this from a much larger clone, so it may be a read error. This chain connects TRBV6-1 to TRBJ2-5; possibly TRBD1 for D (6 bases). V shed 10 bases and J shed 6 bases, with 24 bases lying between them. Germline-derived CDR1 and CDR2 are MNHNS and SASEGT. CDR3 length equals 15 residues. The CDR3 nucleotides read TGTGCCACCAGCCCCACCCAGGGGTCGGGAAAGACCCAGTACTTC. Its translation: CATSPTQGSGKTQYF.

This clonotype was detected only once. The CDR3 loop is CASSLRVAGGTEQFF. Here the CDR3 DNA reads TGTGCCAGCAGTTTAAGGGTAGCGGGAGGGACTGAGCAGTTCTTC. This chain uses TRBV28 with TRBJ2-1; the match to TRBD2 covers 11 bases. This CDR3 is built from 15 residues. The germline CDR1 and CDR2 sequences are MDHEN and SYDVKM. After removal of 2 bases from V and 9 bases from J, the junction contained 6 bases not matched to a gene.

V is TRBV12-3 or TRBV12-4 and J is TRBJ2-2; 7 bases line up with TRBD2. This CDR3 has 12 residues. J lost 7 bases, V lost 8 bases, and 4 bases had no gene match. CDR3: CASHRGVGELFF. In DNA, the CDR3 is TGTGCCAGCCACCGGGGGGTCGGGGAGCTGTTTTTT.

The chain links TRBV18 to TRBJ1-2, with D tentatively TRBD1 (5 bases). Germline CDR1 is KGHSH and CDR2 is LQKENI. The CDR3 is 14 amino acids. The V gene lost 4 bases and the J gene lost 0 bases, with 9 bases spanning the gap. The CDR3 is CASSQTDTNYGYTF. CDR3 sequence (DNA): TGTGCCAGCTCACAGACAGATACTAACTATGGCTACACCTTC.

The chain carries TRBV6-5 and TRBJ1-2; possible D gene TRBD1, 5 bases. This CDR3 has 13 amino acids. Trimming removed 3 bases from V and 2 bases from J, with 7 bases in between. The germline V gene has CDR1 MNHEY and CDR2 SVGAGI. In nucleotides, the CDR3 is TGTGCCAGCAGTTATGGGGGGAACTATGGCTACACCTTC. This translates into CASSYGGNYGYTF.

This rearrangement joins TRBV20-1 to TRBJ2-3; D might be TRBD2 (6 bases). Trimming removed 3 bases from V and 6 bases from J, with 7 bases in between. CDR3 length: 11 amino acids. The germline V gene has CDR1 DFQATT and CDR2 SNEGSKA (reference sequence). DNA for the CDR3: TGCAGTGCTAGCCGGGGGGATACGCAGTATTTT. Translating it yields CSASRGDTQYF.

This clonotype was counted a few times. V usage is TRBV30 and J usage is TRBJ2-2; a possible D gene is TRBD2 (6 bases). CDR1 is GTSNPN, CDR2 SVGIG, per germline (reference sequence). The CDR3 is made up of 14 amino acids. V was pared by 0 bases and J by 4 bases, with 9 bases between. The CDR3, as DNA: TGTGCCTGGAGTGTACCCGGGAGCACCGGGGAGCTGTTTTTT. It translates to CAWSVPGSTGELFF.

This rearrangement joins TRBV24-1 to TRBJ2-1, with 7 bases aligning to TRBD1. The CDR3 consists of 16 residues. Trimming cost V 4 bases and J 9 bases; bases outside gene matches: 14. Germline V gene lookup returns CDR1 KGHDR and CDR2 SFDVKD. CDR3 residues: CATSDIRGGNWGEQFF. The CDR3 DNA reads as TGTGCCACCAGTGACATACGAGGGGGCAATTGGGGTGAGCAGTTCTTC.

This clonotype came up once. Here the CDR3 reads CASFDGGPATQYF. The CDR3 region has the DNA TGTGCCAGCTTTGATGGAGGGCCTGCTACGCAGTATTTT. This sequence joins TRBV28 and TRBJ2-3; possible D gene TRBD2, 6 bases. The CDR3 covers 13 residues. Germline values: CDR1 MDHEN, CDR2 SYDVKM. V gave up 8 bases and J gave up 8 bases, with 17 bases separating them.

This clonotype has a handful of counts. The chain combines TRBV29-1 with TRBJ2-7; a possible D gene is TRBD2 (5 bases). This CDR3 contains 11 residues. The V gene lost 6 bases and the J gene lost 5 bases, with 11 bases spanning the gap. The germline V gene has CDR1 SQVTM and CDR2 ANQGSEA. CDR3 residues: CSVGYGDEQYF. The CDR3 DNA sequence: TGCAGCGTGGGGTACGGGGACGAGCAGTACTTC.

This clonotype was counted once. This chain's CDR3 is CASSLEADGQIEQYF. The CDR3 DNA follows: TGCGCCAGCAGCTTGGAAGCGGACGGCCAAATAGAGCAGTACTTC. The chain couples TRBV5-1 to TRBJ2-7; D might be TRBD2 (5 bases). The germline V gene encodes CDR1 SGHRS and CDR2 YFSETQ. V was clipped by 0 bases and J by 7 bases, with 17 bases between them. This CDR3 region has 15 residues.

This rearrangement joins TRBV20-1 to TRBJ1-2; D is uncertain. The germline V gene encodes CDR1 DFQATT and CDR2 SNEGSKA (reference sequence). Trimming shortened V by 4 bases and J by 7 bases, and 7 bases separated the two germline ends. CDR3 length: 10 amino acids. This CDR3 is CSANGRGYTF. DNA for the CDR3: TGCAGTGCTAACGGGCGTGGCTACACCTTC.

About this clonotype: Relative to the germline gene, one junction end is altered; a read error may explain this. This chain connects TRBV12-3 or TRBV12-4 to TRBJ2-1; 10 bases are a match to TRBD2. The CDR3 has 14 amino acids. This CDR3 is CASSLQASGRVAHF. The CDR3 DNA reads TGTGCCAGCAGTTTACAGGCTAGCGGGAGAGTGGCCCACTTC.

This chain connects TRBV6-1 to TRBJ2-1, with 8 bases that match TRBD2. Germline CDR1 and CDR2: MNHNS and SASEGT. CDR3 length: 19 residues. Trimming at V came to 4 bases and at J to 0 bases, leaving 14 bases not matched to a gene. CDR3 amino acids: CASSGLGRVGTPSYNEQFF. In DNA form, the CDR3 reads TGTGCCAGCAGTGGCCTCGGGAGGGTTGGCACGCCCTCCTACAATGAGCAGTTCTTC.

The CDR3 protein is CSAPNMEFSTDTQYF. In DNA form, the CDR3 reads TGCAGTGCTCCTAACATGGAGTTTAGCACAGATACGCAGTATTTT. V gene TRBV20-1 combines with J gene TRBJ2-3; no reliable D call. The germline CDR1 and CDR2 sequences are DFQATT and SNEGSKA (reference sequence). V lost 5 bases, J lost 0 bases, and 15 bases lay in between. The length of the CDR3 is 15 residues.

This clonotype was seen a few times. This chain links TRBV29-1 with TRBJ2-1; tentatively, D is TRBD2 (5 bases). This CDR3 has 16 amino acids. Germline V CDR1 and CDR2: SQVTM, ANQGSEA. Trimming removed 0 bases at V and 4 bases at J, with 16 bases between. The CDR3 DNA follows: TGCAGCGTTGAAGATCATATCGCTAGCTCATACAATGAGCAGTTCTTC. Amino acids: CSVEDHIASSYNEQFF.

The J gene is TRBJ2-3, the V gene TRBV5-1, with 11 bases that match TRBD2. CDR1 is SGHRS and CDR2 is YFSETQ in the germline V gene. The V and J ends lost 3 bases and 4 bases, in that order; junction bases with no gene match: 10. CDR3 length: 17 amino acids. The chain's CDR3 is CASSSARSGRAADTQYF. The CDR3 coding sequence is TGCGCCAGCAGCTCCGCCCGTAGCGGGAGGGCCGCAGATACGCAGTATTTT.

This clonotype turned up a few times. V is TRBV24-1 and J is TRBJ2-1; TRBD1 aligns across 7 bases. V gave up 4 bases and J gave up 5 bases; unmatched junction bases: 7. The CDR3 contains 15 residues. Germline V gene sequence: CDR1 KGHDR, CDR2 SFDVKD. CDR3 sequence (DNA): TGTGCCACCAGTGACACTTCCGGGACAGACAATGAGCAGTTCTTC. It encodes CATSDTSGTDNEQFF.

This clonotype has only a few counts. J is TRBJ1-1 and V is TRBV29-1, with 8 nucleotides matching TRBD1. The V segment lost 4 bases and the J segment 6 bases; nucleotides outside the gene matches: 7. In germline, CDR1 is SQVTM, CDR2 ANQGSEA. This CDR3 has 13 amino acids. The CDR3 DNA sequence: TGCAGCGTTGGCGGACAGGGCCAACCTGAAGCTTTCTTT. This translates into CSVGGQGQPEAFF.

V is TRBV7-2 and J is TRBJ1-2, with D uncertain. Germline V gene sequence: CDR1 SGHTA, CDR2 FQGNSA. The length of the CDR3 is 14 residues. Trimming took 11 bases from V and 2 from J, leaving 18 bases between them. CDR3 sequence (DNA): TGTGCCGGGTCCGGGAGGGATGGCAACTATGGCTACACCTTC. Amino acid sequence: CAGSGRDGNYGYTF.

The gene calls are TRBV7-2 and TRBJ2-7; D is unclear. Deletions cut 5 bases from V and 3 bases from J, with 11 bases between. This CDR3 contains 13 residues. Germline CDR1 SGHTA, CDR2 FQGNSA. In DNA form, the CDR3 reads TGTGCCAGCAGCCCCCGGACCGTCTACGAGCAGTACTTC. Its protein product is CASSPRTVYEQYF.

The sample holds many counts of this clonotype. V gene TRBV28 combines with J gene TRBJ2-7, with 8 bases identical to TRBD2. V was clipped by 2 bases and J by 0 bases; unmatched bases: 6. Germline V lookup: CDR1 MDHEN, CDR2 SYDVKM. The CDR3 loop spans 16 amino acids. CDR3 nucleotide sequence: TGTGCCAGCAGTTTAGCGGGAGGCCTCAGCTCCTACGAGCAGTACTTC. Amino acids: CASSLAGGLSSYEQYF.

The genes are TRBV6-2 or TRBV6-3 and TRBJ1-5, with D unclear. Germline CDR1 MNHEY, CDR2 SVGEGT. V was cut by 3 bases and J by 6 bases, with 9 bases left in between. The CDR3 loop spans 13 amino acids. The CDR3 DNA reads TGTGCCAGCAGTTATACGGTGGGTCAGCCCCAGCATTTT. It is translated as CASSYTVGQPQHF.

This clonotype has more than one count but fewer than ten. The rearrangement joins TRBV5-1 to TRBJ2-7; TRBD1 matches at 12 bases. CDR1 and CDR2 from the germline V gene are SGHRS and YFSETQ. This CDR3 contains 14 residues. Trimming removed 5 bases from V and 6 bases from J; junction bases left unmatched: 6. The CDR3 region has the DNA TGCGCCAGCAGTTATGGGACAGGGGGCTTCGAGCAGTACTTC. This codes for CASSYGTGGFEQYF.

V gene TRBV20-1 combines with J gene TRBJ2-7; D perhaps matches TRBD2 (5 bases). The V end was cut by 5 bases, the J end by 5 bases, with 19 bases between. From germline, CDR1 is DFQATT and CDR2 SNEGSKA (reference sequence). There are 14 residues in the CDR3. The CDR3 nucleotides read TGCAGTGCTTCACAATTACCCGGGGTGGACGAGCAGTACTTC. As protein: CSASQLPGVDEQYF.

This chain links TRBV7-2 with TRBJ2-3; D not certain. V lost 2 bases and J lost 2, with 11 bases in between. This CDR3 is 15 amino acids long. Germline V gene sequence: CDR1 SGHTA, CDR2 FQGNSA. The DNA for the CDR3 is TGTGCCAGCAGCTTACGCGCCCGGCACACAGATACGCAGTATTTT. This gives the protein CASSLRARHTDTQYF.

V usage is TRBV12-3 or TRBV12-4 and J usage is TRBJ2-1, with D possibly being TRBD1 (6 bases). V lost 5 bases and J 1 base, leaving 15 bases between the germline ends. The CDR3 spans 16 residues. The CDR3 loop is CASSRPVGASYNEQFF. The CDR3 DNA reads TGTGCCAGCAGTCGCCCAGTGGGGGCTTCCTACAATGAGCAGTTCTTC.

CDR3 amino acids: CASSLGQVLSYEQYF. The CDR3, as DNA: TGTGCCAGCAGCTTAGGACAGGTCCTTTCCTACGAGCAGTACTTC. This chain connects TRBV7-2 to TRBJ2-7, with a tentative D call TRBD1 (6 bases). V shed 1 base and J shed 1 base, with 11 bases lying between them. The germline V gene encodes CDR1 SGHTA and CDR2 FQGNSA. The CDR3 consists of 15 residues.

This clonotype was recorded only once. The chain has TRBV10-3 and TRBJ1-2; 9 bases align to TRBD1. This CDR3 is built from 15 residues. Trimming removed 7 bases from V and 2 bases from J; junction bases left unmatched: 8. The germline gives CDR1 ENHRY, CDR2 SYGVKD. The CDR3 region has the DNA TGTGCCATCACCCCGGACAGGGGTAAAAACTATGGCTACACCTTC. Its protein is CAITPDRGKNYGYTF.

The genes are TRBV5-5 and TRBJ2-3; 10 bases fit TRBD2. This CDR3 is built from 18 residues. V trimming: 3 bases; J trimming: 2 bases; junction bases outside the gene matches: 12. In germline, CDR1 is SGHKS, CDR2 YYEKEE (reference sequence). Here the CDR3 reads CASSSPGASGRPTDTQYF. For the CDR3, the DNA is TGTGCCAGCAGCTCGCCTGGGGCTAGCGGGAGACCCACAGATACGCAGTATTTT.

The genes are TRBV29-1 and TRBJ1-1, with no clear D. The CDR3 extends over 13 amino acids. Germline assignment: CDR1 SQVTM and CDR2 ANQGSEA. Trimming shortened V by 7 bases and J by 1 base, and 13 bases separated the two germline ends. The CDR3 reads CSASRSENTEAFF. The DNA for the CDR3 is TGCAGCGCCAGTCGGAGCGAGAACACTGAAGCTTTCTTT.